These 17 T cell receptor beta chains originate from one sample sequenced in a study of T cell responses to AZD1222 COVID-19 vaccine (dated by TCRdb to the early 2020s). The library was built by means of the immunoSEQ multiplex PCR assay. The source is immuneACCESS, and TCRdb retained only in-frame sequences with V and J called. Part of the clones is not carried over; for the studies checked, unresolved V genes explain less than half of this, and the remainder is unexplained. The sample yields some 62,000 clones; 76% were counted once. The ten top clones hold more than 13% of the sample. The sample's time point label is to be understood as: baseline before first vaccination. Sequenced material: peripheral blood, taken on day 0 of AZD1222 vaccination. The receptors here all came from an adult in good health.

There are a few counts of this clone. The J gene is TRBJ1-6, the V gene TRBV28; TRBD1 is a possible D gene (6 bases). The CDR3 has 14 amino acids. CDR1 and CDR2 from the germline V gene are MDHEN and SYDVKM. V was cut by 10 bases and J by 2 bases, with 12 bases left in between. CDR3 DNA: TGTGCCACGGGGGGGGCCACCTATAATTCACCCCTCCACTTT. Translation gives CATGGATYNSPLHF. The full variable domain, its missing parts supplied by reference TRBV28 and TRBJ1-6, is DVKVTQSSRYLVKRTGEKVFLECVQDMDHENMFWYRQDPGLGLRLIYFSYDVKMKEKGDIPEGYSVSREKKERFSLILESASTNQTSMYLCATGGATYNSPLHFGNGTRLTVT.

This clone was seen more than once but under ten times. The chain uses TRBV7-6 and TRBJ2-1; 15 positions agree with TRBD2. Germline CDR1 is SGHVS and CDR2 is FNYEAQ. The CDR3 covers 17 residues. V lost 6 bases, J lost 2 bases, and 5 bases stayed unmatched. The CDR3 region has the DNA TGTGCCAGCAGTGGACTAGCGGGGGGGTGGCCCTACAATGAGCAGTTCTTC. Its translation is CASSGLAGGWPYNEQFF.

DNA for the CDR3: TGTGCCAGCAGCTTGACTAGGAACGGGGAGCTGTTTTTT. This codes for CASSLTRNGELFF. This rearrangement joins TRBV5-4 to TRBJ2-2; D possibly corresponds to TRBD2 (5 bases). From germline, CDR1 is SGHNT and CDR2 YYREEE (reference sequence). V lost 1 base to trimming and J lost 7 bases, with 8 bases between them. The CDR3 sequence is 13 residues long.

The CDR3 coding sequence is TGTGCCAGCAGGGAGGGGGGGCACCTATACGAGCAGTACTTC. Amino acids: CASREGGHLYEQYF. This chain connects TRBV3-1 (or the pseudogene TRBV3-2) to TRBJ2-7; a possible D gene is TRBD2 (7 bases). Germline V gene sequence: CDR1 LGHDT, CDR2 YNNKEL (reference sequence). The CDR3 covers 14 residues. Trimming shortened V by 6 bases and J by 4 bases, and 16 bases separated the two germline ends.

The chain links TRBV28 to TRBJ2-2; TRBD2 aligns across 11 bases. Germline loops: CDR1 MDHEN, CDR2 SYDVKM. The CDR3 is 16 residues long. Unmatched junction bases numbered 7, after V lost 6 bases and J lost 4 bases. The CDR3 nucleotides are TGTGCCAGCAGATCACTAGCGGGGGTTGGCACCGGGGAGCTGTTTTTT. Residues: CASRSLAGVGTGELFF.

J is TRBJ2-5 and V is TRBV7-6; 9 bases line up with TRBD1. The V gene's germline CDR1 is SGHVS and CDR2 FNYEAQ. With V trimmed by 1 base and J by 1 base, 4 bases remained unmatched. The CDR3 spans 16 residues. CDR3: CASSLEGDRAQETQYF. The CDR3 nucleotides are TGTGCCAGCAGCTTAGAGGGGGACAGGGCCCAAGAGACCCAGTACTTC.

The chain uses TRBV3-1 (or the pseudogene TRBV3-2) and TRBJ1-1; D ambiguous. V gave up 2 bases and J gave up 0 bases, with 10 bases separating them. CDR3 length equals 15 residues. CDR1 and CDR2 (germline): LGHDT, YNNKEL (reference sequence). The CDR3 nucleotides read TGTGCCAGCAGCCAATCGACACCAATGAACACTGAAGCTTTCTTT. Translated, it gives CASSQSTPMNTEAFF.

The chain carries TRBV6-5 and TRBJ1-3, with D unresolved. V was shortened by 6 bases and J by 4 bases, with 16 bases between the two germline ends. The CDR3 runs to 15 residues. CDR1 is MNHEY, CDR2 SVGAGI, per germline. CDR3 bases: TGTGCCAGCAGCGGCCGAGCTGCGACCGGAAACACCATATATTTT. Amino acids: CASSGRAATGNTIYF.

The CDR3 nucleotides are TGTGCCAGCAGCCACTTACGGACCTCCCGGGCAGATACGCAGTATTTT. Translation: CASSHLRTSRADTQYF. The rearrangement uses TRBV5-6 and TRBJ2-3; D is undetermined. Germline V gives CDR1 SGHDT, CDR2 YYEEEE. The V gene lost 4 bases and the J gene lost 4 bases, with 19 bases spanning the gap. This CDR3 spans 16 amino acids.

The V gene is TRBV10-3, the J gene TRBJ2-7; the D gene could be TRBD1 or TRBD2 (5 bases each). Germline V CDR1 and CDR2: ENHRY, SYGVKD. The V end was cut by 2 bases, the J end by 2 bases, with 13 bases between. The CDR3 is made up of 15 amino acids. The CDR3 here is CAISERDGEPYEQYF. CDR3 DNA: TGTGCCATCAGTGAGCGGGACGGGGAGCCCTACGAGCAGTACTTC.

The chain is built from TRBV19 and TRBJ2-6; no clear D gene. Trimming took 5 bases from V and 2 from J, leaving 7 bases between them. CDR3 length: 14 residues. The germline V gene has CDR1 LNHDA and CDR2 SQIVND (reference sequence). CDR3 residues: CASSLTAGANVLTF. CDR3 in DNA: TGTGCCAGTAGTTTGACTGCTGGGGCCAACGTCCTGACTTTC.

The J gene is TRBJ2-5, the V gene TRBV2; no firm D call. Germline CDR1 is SNHLY and CDR2 is FYNNEI. Between the trimmed V and J ends, which lost 3 bases and 2 bases, there was a span of 7 bases. This CDR3 has 13 amino acids. CDR3 region: CASSDPLQETQYF. CDR3 in DNA: TGTGCCAGCAGTGACCCACTGCAAGAGACCCAGTACTTC.

The chain is built from TRBV10-3 and TRBJ1-4, with D uncertain. There are 13 residues in the CDR3. Germline V CDR1 and CDR2: ENHRY, SYGVKD. With 3 bases removed from V and 6 bases from J, the gap between germline ends came to 8 bases. This chain's CDR3 is CAISEGDDEKLFF. CDR3 DNA: TGTGCCATCAGTGAAGGTGACGATGAAAAACTGTTTTTT.

This clone occurred a few times. The rearrangement links TRBV9 to TRBJ2-3, with 8 bases fitting TRBD2. The V gene end was trimmed by 2 bases and the J gene end by 2 bases; junction bases not matched to a gene: 4. The CDR3 sequence is 15 residues long. From germline, CDR1 is SGDLS and CDR2 YYNGEE. The CDR3 region has the DNA TGTGCCAGCAGCGTCGCCGGGGGGGCCACAGATACGCAGTATTTT. Translating gives CASSVAGGATDTQYF.

The chain uses TRBV20-1 and TRBJ1-5; maybe TRBD1 (5 bases). V lost 4 bases and J lost 13, with 14 bases in between. This CDR3 comprises 11 residues. Germline values: CDR1 DFQATT, CDR2 SNEGSKA (reference sequence). CDR3 DNA sequence: TGCAGTGCTACCGACAGAAGGGTTCAGCATTTT. It yields the protein CSATDRRVQHF.

V gene TRBV10-3 combines with J gene TRBJ2-1; TRBD1 or TRBD2 may be the D gene (6 bases each). Trimming stripped 2 bases from V and 0 bases from J, with 14 bases between. The CDR3 loop spans 17 amino acids. Germline values: CDR1 ENHRY, CDR2 SYGVKD. The CDR3 protein is CAISENRGASSYNEQFF. The CDR3 DNA is TGTGCCATCAGTGAGAATAGGGGGGCCAGCTCCTACAATGAGCAGTTCTTC.

In this sample, this clone turned up once. The V gene is TRBV3-1 (or the pseudogene TRBV3-2), the J gene TRBJ2-7; 9 bases fit TRBD1. The CDR3 covers 15 residues. The V and J ends lost 1 base and 4 bases, in that order; junction bases with no gene match: 5. Looked up from germline, CDR1 is LGHDT and CDR2 is YNNKEL (reference sequence). CDR3 coding DNA: TGTGCCAGCAGCCAAGGGTGGACAGGGGAGTACGAGCAGTACTTC. Its protein is CASSQGWTGEYEQYF.